This T cell receptor beta chain emerged from a study of cytomegalovirus exposure and HLA in healthy donors. Findings and limits, study-wide: According to an earlier analysis, most TCR beta V segments yielded productive rearrangements about 87% or about 30% of the time. Reports state that TCR beta sequences accurately predicted most subjects' HLA-A and HLA-B alleles.

This clone showed up just once. The antigen remains undetermined. The CDR3 loop spans 15 amino acids. Germline lookup yields CDR1 SGHTA and CDR2 FQGNSA. With 1 base clipped from V and 5 bases from J, the junction kept 7 bases outside the gene matches. The PCR ran on 60 Vbeta and 13 Jbeta primers. TCRdb's table, derived via immunoSEQ multiplex PCR, lists solely in-frame clones and lacks some. The table includes about 160,000 clones, around 80% detected once. This chain joins TRBV7-2 and TRBJ2-5, with 7 bases lining up with TRBD2. This receptor was identified in a man aged 50 or older in good health and CMV-seropositive. Sequences were obtained from PBMCs. The CDR3 DNA is TGTGCCAGCAGCTTAGGGTTCCTAGCGGTGGAGACCCAGTACTTC. Translating gives CASSLGFLAVETQYF.